This TCR beta chain emerged from a study of post-analysis software for immune sequencing data. Findings and caveats of the study: The normalized Chao1 diversity of multiple sclerosis patients was significantly lower than that of controls. The five TRBV segments detected at higher frequency in patients than in controls included TRBV5-6, TRBV5-1 and TRBV20-1.

The library was made from cDNA and included unique molecular identifiers. Roughly 0.5 million cDNA molecules were obtained from 1 to 10 million T cells. TCRdb re-called the PCR reads through MiXCR, storing one row per CDR3 protein. The sample shows a few hundred thousand distinct CDR3 sequences, approximately 37% of them seen only once. CDR1 SNHLY and CDR2 FYNNEI come from the germline V gene. Trimming stripped 6 bases from V and 0 bases from J, with 15 bases between. There are 16 residues in the CDR3. This clonotype was detected a few times. Its cognate antigen is unknown. This chain links TRBV2 with TRBJ2-1; D perhaps matches TRBD2 (6 bases). The material sequenced was blood. The sequence was obtained from a girl aged 2-10 years with multiple sclerosis. The CDR3 DNA reads TGTGCCAGCAGGGGATTTGGGGGGAGCTCCTACAATGAGCAGTTCTTC. Protein sequence: CASRGFGGSSYNEQFF. Based on the CDR3 plus reference TRBV2 and TRBJ2-1, the full variable domain is EPEVTQTPSHQVTQMGQEVILRCVPISNHLYFYWYRQILGQKVEFLVSFYNNEISEKSEIFDDQFSVERPDGSNFTLKIRSTKLEDSAMYFCASRGFGGSSYNEQFFGPGTRLTVL.